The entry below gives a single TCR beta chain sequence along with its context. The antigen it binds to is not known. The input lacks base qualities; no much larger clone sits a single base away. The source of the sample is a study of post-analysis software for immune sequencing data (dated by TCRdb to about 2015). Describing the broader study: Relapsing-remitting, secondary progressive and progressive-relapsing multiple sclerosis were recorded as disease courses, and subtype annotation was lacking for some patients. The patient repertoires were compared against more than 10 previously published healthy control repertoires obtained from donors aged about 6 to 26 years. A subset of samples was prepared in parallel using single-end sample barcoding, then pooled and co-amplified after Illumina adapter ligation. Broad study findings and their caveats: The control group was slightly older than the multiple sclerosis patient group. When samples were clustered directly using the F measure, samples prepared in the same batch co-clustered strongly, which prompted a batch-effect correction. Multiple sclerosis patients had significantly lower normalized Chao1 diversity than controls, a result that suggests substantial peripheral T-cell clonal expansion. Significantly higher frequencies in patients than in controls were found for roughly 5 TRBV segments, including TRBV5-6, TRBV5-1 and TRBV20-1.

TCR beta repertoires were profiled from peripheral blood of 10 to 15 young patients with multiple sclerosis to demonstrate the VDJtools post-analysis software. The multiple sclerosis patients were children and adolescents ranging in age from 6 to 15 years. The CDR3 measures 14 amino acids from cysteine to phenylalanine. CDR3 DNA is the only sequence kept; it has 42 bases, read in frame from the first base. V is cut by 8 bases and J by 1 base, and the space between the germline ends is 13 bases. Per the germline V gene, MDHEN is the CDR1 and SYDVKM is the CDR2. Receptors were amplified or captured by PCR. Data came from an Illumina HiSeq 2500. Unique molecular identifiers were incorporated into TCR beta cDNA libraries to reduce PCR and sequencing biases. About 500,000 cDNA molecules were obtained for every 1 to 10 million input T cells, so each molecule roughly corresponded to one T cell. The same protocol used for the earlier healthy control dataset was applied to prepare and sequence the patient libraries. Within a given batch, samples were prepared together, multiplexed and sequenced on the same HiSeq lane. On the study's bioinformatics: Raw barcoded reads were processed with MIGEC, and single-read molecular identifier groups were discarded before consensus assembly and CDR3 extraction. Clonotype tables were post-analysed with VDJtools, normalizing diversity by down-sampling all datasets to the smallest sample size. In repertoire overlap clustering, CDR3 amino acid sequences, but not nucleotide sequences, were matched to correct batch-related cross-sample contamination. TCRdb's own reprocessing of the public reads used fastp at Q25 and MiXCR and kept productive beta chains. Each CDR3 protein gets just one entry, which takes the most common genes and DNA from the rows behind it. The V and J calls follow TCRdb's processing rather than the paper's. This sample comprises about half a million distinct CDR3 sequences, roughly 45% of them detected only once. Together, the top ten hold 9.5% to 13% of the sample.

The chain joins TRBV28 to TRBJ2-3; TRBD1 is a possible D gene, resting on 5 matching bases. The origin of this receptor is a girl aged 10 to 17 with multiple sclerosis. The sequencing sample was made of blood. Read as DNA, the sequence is TGTGCCAGCGGGGAAGAAGGGGGCACAGATACGCAGTATTTT. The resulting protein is CASGEEGGTDTQYF.